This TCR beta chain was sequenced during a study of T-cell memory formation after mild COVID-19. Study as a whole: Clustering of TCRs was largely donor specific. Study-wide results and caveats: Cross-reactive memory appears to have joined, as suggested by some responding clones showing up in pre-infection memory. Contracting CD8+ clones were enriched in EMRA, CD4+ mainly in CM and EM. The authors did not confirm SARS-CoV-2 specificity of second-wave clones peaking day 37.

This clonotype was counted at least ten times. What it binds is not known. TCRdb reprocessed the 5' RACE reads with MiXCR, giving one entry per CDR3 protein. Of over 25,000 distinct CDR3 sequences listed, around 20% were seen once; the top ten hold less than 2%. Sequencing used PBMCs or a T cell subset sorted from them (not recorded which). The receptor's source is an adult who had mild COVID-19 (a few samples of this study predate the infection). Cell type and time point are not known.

The CDR3 sequence: CASSLETGNLNTEAFF. CDR3 in DNA: TGTGCCAGCAGCTTAGAAACGGGGAATCTGAACACTGAAGCTTTCTTT. The chain has TRBV7-9 and TRBJ1-1; D not certain. This CDR3 has 16 amino acids. Germline CDR1 reads SEHNR; CDR2 reads FQNEAQ (reference sequence). The germline V and J ends were trimmed by 1 base and 0 bases, with 12 bases remaining between them. Filled out from reference TRBV7-9 and TRBJ1-1, the complete variable domain reads DTGVSQNPRHKITKRGQNVTFRCDPISEHNRLYWYRQTLGQGPEFLTYFQNEAQLEKSRLLSDRFSAERPKGSFSTLEIQRTEQGDSAMYLCASSLETGNLNTEAFFGQGTRLTVV.